The clone carrying this TCR beta chain was counted a few times. What it recognizes is unknown. This CDR3 is built from 12 residues. V lost 2 bases and J 5 bases, leaving 4 bases between the germline ends. Germline V gene data show CDR1 as LNHDA and CDR2 as SQIVND (reference sequence). This specimen comes from a study of OX40 agonist ivuxolimab in advanced cancers. Whole-study context: The eligibility criteria allowed prior anti-PD-1, anti-PD-L1 or anti-CTLA-4 therapy, and about 40% had some. Three patients, one with hepatocellular carcinoma and two with cutaneous melanoma, responded partially.

Regarding the study as a whole: In CD8+ T cells, expanded clones were on average more numerous than in CD4+.

Using immunoSEQ multiplex PCR, the repertoire was profiled, and TCRdb retains in-frame clones only, with some absent. The sample has about 76,000 clones; 70% to 90% are singletons. The sample was CD4+ or CD8+ T cells sorted from blood, taken in a trial of the OX40 agonist ivuxolimab. This TCR came from an adult with an advanced solid tumor such as melanoma, head and neck, liver or kidney cancer. The rearrangement joins TRBV19 to TRBJ1-3; D remains ambiguous. The CDR3 protein is CASSIRRNTIYF. For the CDR3, the DNA is TGTGCCAGTAGTATAAGAAGAAACACCATATATTTT.